This T cell receptor beta chain was obtained from a study of blood T cell repertoires in COVID-19. Deletions cut 1 base from V and 5 bases from J, with 8 bases between. The length of the CDR3 is 14 residues. The germline gives CDR1 SEHNR, CDR2 FQNEAQ (reference sequence). Original data processing: Nucleated cell counts were estimated from reference gene primer amplification. Only in-frame clones appear in the TCRdb table, and some are missing; sequencing was by immunoSEQ multiplex PCR. V, J and clone size were drawn from that table, and D and trimming were deduced from the DNA. The sample lists about 210,000 clones, approximately 80% occurring once.

This sequence originates from a human donor in a cohort sampled during active COVID-19. Sequencing was performed on peripheral blood. The chain recombines TRBV7-9 with TRBJ1-4, with a weak D call TRBD1 (6 bases). CDR3 in DNA: TGTGCCAGCAGCTTAGGCGGACAGAATGAAAAACTGTTTTTT. This encodes CASSLGGQNEKLFF.